This TCR beta chain was captured in a study of cytomegalovirus exposure and HLA in healthy donors. The donors were part of the validation cohort, which consisted of 120 subjects and was separate from the first cohort of 666 subjects. Regarding this clone: No antigen is known for it.

Overall study findings and caveats: The study designated 160 or so TCR beta chains cytomegalovirus-associated.

The table came from immunoSEQ multiplex PCR; TCRdb's copy has only in-frame clones and leaves some out. Among 150,000 to 200,000 clones listed, under 95% were seen once. The TCR sequence derives from a woman in her late teens or twenties in good health and CMV-seropositive. Sample: PBMCs.

Written as DNA, the CDR3 is TGTGCCAGTAGTGAGGGGGGGGGCGTGTCAGATACGCAGTATTTT. The encoded protein is CASSEGGGVSDTQYF. This chain connects TRBV19 to TRBJ2-3, with D possibly being TRBD2 (7 bases). Trimming shortened V by 5 bases and J by 4 bases, and 16 bases separated the two germline ends. Germline CDR1 and CDR2: LNHDA and SQIVND (reference sequence). This CDR3 comprises 15 residues.